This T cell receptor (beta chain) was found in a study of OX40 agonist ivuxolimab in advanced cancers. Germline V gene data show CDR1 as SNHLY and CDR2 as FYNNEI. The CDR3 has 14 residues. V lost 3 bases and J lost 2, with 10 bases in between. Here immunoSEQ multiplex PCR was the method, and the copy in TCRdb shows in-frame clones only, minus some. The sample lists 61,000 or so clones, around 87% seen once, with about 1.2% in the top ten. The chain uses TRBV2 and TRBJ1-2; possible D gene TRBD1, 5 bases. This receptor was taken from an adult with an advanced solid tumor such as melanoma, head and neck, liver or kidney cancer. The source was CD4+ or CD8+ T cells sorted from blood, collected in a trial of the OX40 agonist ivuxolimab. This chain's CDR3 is CASSEGTANYGYTF. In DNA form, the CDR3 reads TGTGCCAGCAGTGAGGGGACGGCGAACTATGGCTACACCTTC.